The source of this TCR beta chain is a study of T-cell reconstitution after alpha-beta-depleted transplantation in children. Of note for this clonotype: Its antigen remains unknown.

V lost 5 bases to trimming and J lost 4 bases, with 15 bases between them. The CDR3 is 15 amino acids. CDR1 is MNHNS, CDR2 SASEGT, per germline. As it was prepared, the TCRbeta library received unique molecular identifiers. TCRdb re-derived calls from the PCR reads in MiXCR, one entry per CDR3 protein. The sample carries about 580,000 distinct CDR3 sequences, 23% recorded once. Study results and limitations: Surviving recipient T cells and thymic progenitors produced the high day-60 TCRbeta diversity seen in some patients. Several hundred graft clones that had expanded were reportedly the source of alpha-beta T cells about two months after transplant. When one year had passed after transplant, most T-cell counts and diversity came from newly produced T cells.

The chain recombines TRBV6-1 with TRBJ2-1, with a possible D match to TRBD2 (6 bases). The input for sequencing was PBMCs, mostly from graft donor cells, taken 360 days after TCRalphabeta/CD19-depleted stem cell transplant. The clonotype comes from a boy younger than two who had a stem cell transplant for acute myeloid leukemia, so the T cells may come from the graft donor. In DNA, the CDR3 is TGTGCCAGCAGTCGGCCGGGACTGCCTTACAATGAGCAGTTCTTC. It specifies CASSRPGLPYNEQFF.